The present TCR beta chain was sequenced within a study of T cells after yellow fever vaccination. Study information: The authors prepared low-cell-number fractions using SMART-Seq v4 Ultra Low Input.

TCRdb fed the 5' RACE reads into MiXCR, producing one record per CDR3 protein. Here the sample spans 170,000 or so distinct CDR3 sequences, approximately 9.9% being singletons. Broader study findings: The study re-detected most primary-vaccination clones after the booster (approximately 96% CD4, almost 90% CD8).

This clonotype appeared many times. Its antigen is not known. The sequence was collected from a man between 18 and 35 years old who received the YFV17D yellow fever vaccine. Sample: CD8+ T cells sorted from PBMCs, taken 45 days after the yellow fever booster vaccination.

The CDR3 region is CAISGGSYEQYV. CDR3 DNA sequence: TGTGCCATCAGTGGGGGTTCCTACGAGCAGTACGTC. The chain has TRBV10-3 and TRBJ2-7; D gene uncertain. The V end was cut by 4 bases, the J end by 1 base, with 5 bases between. Germline CDR1 ENHRY, CDR2 SYGVKD. The CDR3 extends over 12 amino acids.